The clone carrying this TCR beta chain appeared a few times. Its specificity is not known. At one of its ends the junction is not consistent with the germline gene, which may arise from a read error. This sample was included in a study of T cell repertoires in cytomegalovirus infection. As for the study in general: CMV infection and matching HLA type were both indicated by public TCR beta signatures. Whole-study results and caveats: Clonotype analysis showed dominance of the ex vivo response by HLA-C-restricted CMV-specific TCR beta clonotypes. Individuals carrying CMV plus the relevant HLA were identified by cumulative frequency of public TCR beta families.

The CDR3 length is 12 residues. TCRdb reprocessed the reads with MiXCR, giving one entry per CDR3 protein. Of roughly 120,000 distinct CDR3 sequences in the sample, 10% were seen once. The chain uses TRBV12-3 or TRBV12-4 and TRBJ1-2; D ambiguous. Sequences were obtained from PBMCs, sequenced either directly or after in vitro stimulation (not recorded which). The clonotype originates from a human donor in good health (CMV status not recorded). Some clones in this sample may be carry-over from other donors' samples. CDR3 sequence reads: CASSLGEGGTIF. CDR3 coding DNA: TGTGCCAGCAGTTTAGGTGAGGGAGGTACCATCTTC.